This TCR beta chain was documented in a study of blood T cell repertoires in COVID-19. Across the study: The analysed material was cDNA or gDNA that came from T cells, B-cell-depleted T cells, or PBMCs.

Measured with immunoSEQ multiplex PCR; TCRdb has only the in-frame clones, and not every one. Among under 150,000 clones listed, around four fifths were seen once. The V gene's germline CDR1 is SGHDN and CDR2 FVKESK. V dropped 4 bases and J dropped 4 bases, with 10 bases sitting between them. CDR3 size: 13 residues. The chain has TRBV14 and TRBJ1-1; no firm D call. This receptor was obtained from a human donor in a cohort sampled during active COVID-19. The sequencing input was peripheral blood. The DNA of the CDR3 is TGTGCCAGCAGCCGGGCCCCTGGCACTGAAGCTTTCTTT. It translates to CASSRAPGTEAFF. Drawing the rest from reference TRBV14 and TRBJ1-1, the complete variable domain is EAGVTQFPSHSVIEKGQTVTLRCDPISGHDNLYWYRRVMGKEIKFLLHFVKESKQDESGMPNNRFLAERTGGTYSTLKVQPAELEDSGVYFCASSRAPGTEAFFGQGTRLTVV.